These 22 T cell receptor beta chains were sequenced from one sample in a study of beta chain features in type 1 diabetes. The study, taken as a whole, reports: A moderate, significant TCRB CDR3 shortening appeared in type 1 diabetes across four CD4+ subsets.

The investigators reverse transcribed all of the isolated RNA, so they sequenced expressed TCRB transcripts. Assay: immunoSEQ multiplex PCR; the TCRdb copy retains only in-frame clones and omits some. The repertoire holds some 370,000 clones, with around 10% as singletons. Antigen specificity for these receptors is unknown. The sample was central memory CD4+ T cells from blood. Source of these receptors: a man in his thirties or forties with type 1 diabetes.

The chain joins TRBV27 to TRBJ2-3, with D perhaps assigned TRBD1 or TRBD2 (5 bases each). Germline lookup yields CDR1 MNHEY and CDR2 SMNVEV (reference sequence). The CDR3 runs 19 residues. V was shortened by 1 base and J by 2 bases, with 22 bases between the two germline ends. CDR3 region: CASSLCGWDRDPNTDTQYF. The CDR3 bases are TGTGCCAGCAGTTTATGTGGGTGGGATAGGGACCCGAACACAGATACGCAGTATTTT.

This clone was detected many times. The chain links TRBV7-2 to TRBJ1-1; no clear D. Trimming left V 0 bases short and J 4 bases short, with 6 bases between. The CDR3 consists of 13 residues. CDR1 and CDR2 from the germline V gene are SGHTA and FQGNSA. The CDR3 loop is CASSLAAVTEAFF. The CDR3 region has the DNA TGTGCCAGCAGCTTAGCCGCCGTCACTGAAGCTTTCTTT. The whole variable domain, filled in from reference TRBV7-2 and TRBJ1-1, reads GAGVSQSPSNKVTEKGKDVELRCDPISGHTALYWYRQSLGQGLEFLIYFQGNSAPDKSGLPSDRFSAERTGGSVSTLTIQRTQQEDSAVYLCASSLAAVTEAFFGQGTRLTVV.

This chain uses TRBV6-5 with TRBJ2-7, with 7 bases fitting TRBD2. Looked up from germline, CDR1 is MNHEY and CDR2 is SVGAGI. With V trimmed by 6 bases and J by 5 bases, 13 bases remained unmatched. The length of the CDR3 is 15 residues. CDR3 coding DNA: TGTGCCAGCAGCCATCAGCGGGGAGGGGCCAACGAGCAGTACTTC. Translation: CASSHQRGGANEQYF.

The chain employs TRBV6-5 and TRBJ2-3; TRBD2 agrees at 8 bases. With V trimmed by 2 bases and J by 4 bases, 2 bases remained unmatched. The CDR3 sequence is 14 residues long. Per germline, CDR1 MNHEY and CDR2 SVGAGI. In DNA form, the CDR3 reads TGTGCCAGCAGTTACGACGGGAGGGCAGATACGCAGTATTTT. Translated: CASSYDGRADTQYF.

This rearrangement joins TRBV28 to TRBJ2-7; TRBD2 aligns across 8 bases. The germline V gene encodes CDR1 MDHEN and CDR2 SYDVKM. The CDR3 has 15 amino acids. J gave up 5 bases and V 6 bases, and 12 bases lay outside the gene matches. The CDR3 sequence is CASRPLGTSRNEQYF. For the CDR3, the DNA is TGTGCCAGCAGGCCCCTCGGGACTAGTAGAAACGAGCAGTACTTC.

The CDR3 DNA is TGCGCCAGCAGCGTGGGGCTGACAGGGGGCCGTGGCTACACCTTC. This gives the protein CASSVGLTGGRGYTF. V and J are TRBV5-1 and TRBJ1-2, with TRBD1 matching over 10 bases. V lost 4 bases and J lost 7; bases outside the gene matches: 10. The germline V gene encodes CDR1 SGHRS and CDR2 YFSETQ. The CDR3 totals 15 residues.

A word on this clone: The junction departs from germline at one end; a sequencing error may be responsible. The chain couples TRBV6-1 to TRBJ2-7; D could derive from TRBD1 or TRBD2 (5 bases each). The CDR3 runs to 15 residues. The germline V gene has CDR1 MNHNS and CDR2 SASEGT. The DNA of the CDR3 is TGTGCCATCAGTCGGGGACCGCGATCCTCCTACGAGCAGTACTTC. It encodes CAISRGPRSSYEQYF.

This clone was counted between two and nine times. The chain combines TRBV2 with TRBJ1-1, with a possible D match to TRBD1 (6 bases). V gave up 5 bases and J gave up 6 bases, with 16 bases separating them. The CDR3 covers 14 residues. CDR1 and CDR2 (germline): SNHLY, FYNNEI. This CDR3 reads CASSLAGARPEAFF. The CDR3, as DNA: TGTGCCAGCAGTTTGGCAGGGGCGCGCCCTGAAGCTTTCTTT.

The chain recombines TRBV18 with TRBJ2-3; tentative D call: TRBD1 (5 bases). The CDR3 is 15 residues long. Germline CDR1 is KGHSH and CDR2 is LQKENI. Trimming stripped 4 bases from V and 0 bases from J, with 11 bases between. The CDR3 loop is CASSQSKGSTDTQYF. The DNA for the CDR3 is TGTGCCAGCTCACAATCAAAGGGGAGCACAGATACGCAGTATTTT.

This clone was seen a few times. This chain links TRBV30 with TRBJ2-5, with D perhaps TRBD1 (6 bases). Judging by the DNA end, TRBJ2-7 fits better; the J call may be wrong. Germline CDR1 GTSNPN, CDR2 SVGIG (reference sequence). CDR3 length equals 12 residues. CDR3 residues: CAWRDSAYEQYF. The CDR3, as DNA: TGTGCCTGGAGGGACAGCGCCTACGAGCAGTACTTC.

This clone was seen a few times. The chain uses TRBV5-1 and TRBJ1-5; 7 positions match TRBD1. Germline assignment: CDR1 SGHRS and CDR2 YFSETQ. Germline trimming cut 1 base from V and 4 bases from J; bases unmatched to any gene: 5. The CDR3 consists of 15 residues. In DNA, the CDR3 is TGCGCCAGCAGCTTGCTCCCAGGGGGGAATCAGCCCCAGCATTTT. Its protein product is CASSLLPGGNQPQHF.

In this sample, this clone turned up a few times. V is TRBV2 and J is TRBJ2-3; tentatively, D is TRBD2 (7 bases). Looked up from germline, CDR1 is SNHLY and CDR2 is FYNNEI. V was clipped by 3 bases and J by 4 bases, with 11 bases between them. CDR3 length: 14 residues. The CDR3 region has the DNA TGTGCCAGCAGTGATACGGGGGGCCCAGATACGCAGTATTTT. This encodes CASSDTGGPDTQYF.

The chain uses TRBV5-6 and TRBJ2-7; D is perhaps TRBD1 (5 bases). The germline CDR1 and CDR2 sequences are SGHDT and YYEEEE. V dropped 4 bases and J dropped 3 bases, with 8 bases sitting between them. This CDR3 is 12 amino acids long. The CDR3 protein is CASSPGIYEQYF. The CDR3 DNA sequence: TGTGCCAGCAGCCCAGGGATCTACGAGCAGTACTTC.

This clone showed up just a few times. This chain connects TRBV2 to TRBJ2-7; a possible D gene is TRBD1 (6 bases). Between the trimmed V and J ends, which lost 4 bases and 2 bases, there was a span of 18 bases. The CDR3 is 16 residues long. Germline V gene lookup returns CDR1 SNHLY and CDR2 FYNNEI. The CDR3 loop reads CASSAPRGTGTYEQYF. CDR3 DNA: TGTGCCAGCAGTGCCCCTCGCGGAACAGGGACCTACGAGCAGTACTTC.

This clone appeared a few times. J is TRBJ2-7 and V is TRBV7-2; TRBD1 matches at 7 bases. Germline V gene lookup returns CDR1 SGHTA and CDR2 FQGNSA. V shed 5 bases and J 7 bases; nucleotides not matched to a gene: 14. This CDR3 is built from 15 residues. The CDR3 loop is CASSQDGAGGVEQYF. The CDR3, as DNA: TGTGCCAGCAGCCAAGATGGGGCAGGGGGAGTTGAGCAGTACTTC. Using reference TRBV7-2 and TRBJ2-7 for the parts outside the CDR3, the full variable domain is GAGVSQSPSNKVTEKGKDVELRCDPISGHTALYWYRQSLGQGLEFLIYFQGNSAPDKSGLPSDRFSAERTGGSVSTLTIQRTQQEDSAVYLCASSQDGAGGVEQYFGPGTRLTVT.

This clone has a handful of counts. The chain has TRBV7-2 and TRBJ2-5; perhaps TRBD2 as D (7 bases). CDR3 length: 16 amino acids. V lost 4 bases and J 5 bases, leaving 20 bases between the germline ends. Germline V gives CDR1 SGHTA, CDR2 FQGNSA. CDR3 DNA: TGTGCCAGCAGCTACGATTTCGGAGGGAGGGGGGAGACCCAGTACTTC. Protein: CASSYDFGGRGETQYF.

This clone appeared a few times. This chain uses TRBV5-1 with TRBJ2-7; the match to TRBD1 covers 10 bases. In germline, CDR1 is SGHRS, CDR2 YFSETQ. V lost 3 bases, J lost 7 bases, and 22 bases stayed unmatched. This CDR3 is built from 19 residues. Here the CDR3 reads CASSSLANVAGTGAGEQYF. Written as DNA, the CDR3 is TGCGCCAGCAGCTCACTCGCAAATGTGGCGGGGACAGGGGCCGGTGAGCAGTACTTC.

The chain links TRBV9 to TRBJ2-1; 9 bases are a match to TRBD1. V shed 0 bases and J 9 bases; nucleotides not matched to a gene: 7. The germline gives CDR1 SGDLS, CDR2 YYNGEE. This CDR3 is 15 amino acids long. The DNA of the CDR3 is TGTGCCAGCAGCGTAGTGGGACAGGGTGTTAGTGAGCAGTTCTTC. As protein: CASSVVGQGVSEQFF.

This clone was counted only a few times. This chain uses TRBV15 with TRBJ2-1; TRBD1 matches at 10 bases. Germline V gene lookup returns CDR1 LNHNV and CDR2 YYDKDF (reference sequence). The J segment lost 5 bases and the V segment lost 2 bases, leaving 6 bases of the junction unmatched. The CDR3 has 16 amino acids. The CDR3 DNA reads TGTGCCACCAGCAGATCTACCGGGACAGGGGACAATGAGCAGTTCTTC. This sequence encodes CATSRSTGTGDNEQFF.

This clone was seen a handful of times. V gene TRBV6-1 combines with J gene TRBJ2-3; 9 positions match TRBD1. Germline V gives CDR1 MNHNS, CDR2 SASEGT. The junction had 3 bases not matched to a gene; V was cut back by 5 bases and J by 6 bases. The CDR3 is made up of 13 amino acids. CDR3 nucleotides: TGTGCCAGCAGTAACAGGGGGCCGGATACGCAGTATTTT. This sequence encodes CASSNRGPDTQYF.

V usage is TRBV7-6 and J usage is TRBJ2-1; possibly TRBD1 or TRBD2 for D (6 bases each). The CDR3 is 16 amino acids. Germline assignment: CDR1 SGHVS and CDR2 FNYEAQ. V lost 4 bases and J 9 bases, leaving 22 bases between the germline ends. Written as DNA, the CDR3 is TGTGCCAGCAGCTCACAGGGAGGAGGAGTCGGAGGTGAGCAGTTCTTC. It encodes CASSSQGGGVGGEQFF.

V usage is TRBV9 and J usage is TRBJ2-3, with D tentatively TRBD1 (6 bases). Germline V gene data show CDR1 as SGDLS and CDR2 as YYNGEE. V lost 0 bases to trimming and J lost 3 bases, with 8 bases between them. The CDR3 is 14 residues long. CDR3 region: CASSVVGGTDTQYF. The CDR3 nucleotides read TGTGCCAGCAGCGTAGTAGGGGGTACAGATACGCAGTATTTT.